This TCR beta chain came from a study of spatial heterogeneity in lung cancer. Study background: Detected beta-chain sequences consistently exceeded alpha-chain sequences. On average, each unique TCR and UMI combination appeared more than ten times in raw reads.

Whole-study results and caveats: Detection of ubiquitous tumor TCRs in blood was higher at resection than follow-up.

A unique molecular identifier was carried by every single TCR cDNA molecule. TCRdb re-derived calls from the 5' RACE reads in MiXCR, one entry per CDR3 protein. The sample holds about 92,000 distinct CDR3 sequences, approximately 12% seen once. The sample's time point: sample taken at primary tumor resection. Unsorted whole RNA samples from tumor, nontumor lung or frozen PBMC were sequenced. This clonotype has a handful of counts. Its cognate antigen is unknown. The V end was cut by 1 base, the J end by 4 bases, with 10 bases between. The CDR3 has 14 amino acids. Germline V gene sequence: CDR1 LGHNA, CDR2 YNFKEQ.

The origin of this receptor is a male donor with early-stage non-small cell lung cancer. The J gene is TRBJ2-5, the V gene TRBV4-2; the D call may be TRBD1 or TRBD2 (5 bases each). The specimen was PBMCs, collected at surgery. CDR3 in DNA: TGTGCCAGCAGCCAAGTTCCGGGGACAGAGACCCAGTACTTC. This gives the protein CASSQVPGTETQYF.